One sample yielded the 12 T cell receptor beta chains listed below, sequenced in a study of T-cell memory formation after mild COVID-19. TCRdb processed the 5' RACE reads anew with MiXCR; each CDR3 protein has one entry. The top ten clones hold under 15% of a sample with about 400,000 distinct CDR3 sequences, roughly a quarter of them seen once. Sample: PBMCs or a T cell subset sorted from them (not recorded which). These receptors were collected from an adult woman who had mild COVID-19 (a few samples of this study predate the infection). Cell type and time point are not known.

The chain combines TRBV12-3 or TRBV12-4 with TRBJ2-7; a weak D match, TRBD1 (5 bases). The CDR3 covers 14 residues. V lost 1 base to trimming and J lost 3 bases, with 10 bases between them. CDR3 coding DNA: TGTGCCAGCAGTTTAGGGCTCAGGGTCTACGAGCAGTACTTC. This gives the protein CASSLGLRVYEQYF.

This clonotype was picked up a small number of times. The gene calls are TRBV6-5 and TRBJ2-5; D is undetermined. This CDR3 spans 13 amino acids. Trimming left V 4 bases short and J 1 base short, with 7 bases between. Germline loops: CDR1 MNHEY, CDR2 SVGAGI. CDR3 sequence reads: CASSSQLQETQYF. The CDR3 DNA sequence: TGTGCCAGCAGTTCGCAGCTCCAAGAGACCCAGTACTTC.

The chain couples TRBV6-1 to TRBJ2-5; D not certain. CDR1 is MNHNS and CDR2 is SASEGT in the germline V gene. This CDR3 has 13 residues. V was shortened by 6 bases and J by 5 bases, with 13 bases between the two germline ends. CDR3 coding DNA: TGTGCCAGCAGACCGCCGACCCGGGAGACCCAGTACTTC. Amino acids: CASRPPTRETQYF.

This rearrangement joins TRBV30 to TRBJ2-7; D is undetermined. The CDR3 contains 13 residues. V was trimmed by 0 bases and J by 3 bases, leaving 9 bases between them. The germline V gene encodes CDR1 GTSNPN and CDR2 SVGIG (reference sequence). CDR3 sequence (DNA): TGTGCCTGGAGTGTATTCGGGTACTACGAGCAGTACTTC. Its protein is CAWSVFGYYEQYF.

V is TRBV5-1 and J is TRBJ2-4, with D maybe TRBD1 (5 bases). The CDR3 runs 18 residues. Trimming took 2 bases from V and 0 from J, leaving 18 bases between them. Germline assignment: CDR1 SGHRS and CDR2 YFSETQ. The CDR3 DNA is TGCGCCAGCAGCTTTGACGGCAGGGCGGAACTAGCCAAAAACATTCAGTACTTC. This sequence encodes CASSFDGRAELAKNIQYF.

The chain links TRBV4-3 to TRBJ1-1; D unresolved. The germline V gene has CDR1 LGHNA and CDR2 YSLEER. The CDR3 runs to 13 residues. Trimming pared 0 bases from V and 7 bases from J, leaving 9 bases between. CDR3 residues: CASSQDRSHEAFF. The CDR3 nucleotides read TGCGCCAGCAGCCAAGATAGGAGCCATGAAGCTTTCTTT.

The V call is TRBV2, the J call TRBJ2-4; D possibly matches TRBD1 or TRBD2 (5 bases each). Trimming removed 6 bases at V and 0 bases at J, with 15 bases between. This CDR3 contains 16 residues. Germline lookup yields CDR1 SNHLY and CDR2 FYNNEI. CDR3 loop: CASSGTFLLAKNIQYF. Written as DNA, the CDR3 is TGTGCCAGCAGCGGGACCTTTTTACTAGCCAAAAACATTCAGTACTTC.

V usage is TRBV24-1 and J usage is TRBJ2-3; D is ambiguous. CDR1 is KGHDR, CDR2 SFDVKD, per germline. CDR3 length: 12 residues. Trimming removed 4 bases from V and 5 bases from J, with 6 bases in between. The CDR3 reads CATSESLDTQYF. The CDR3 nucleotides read TGTGCCACCAGTGAGAGTTTAGATACGCAGTATTTT.

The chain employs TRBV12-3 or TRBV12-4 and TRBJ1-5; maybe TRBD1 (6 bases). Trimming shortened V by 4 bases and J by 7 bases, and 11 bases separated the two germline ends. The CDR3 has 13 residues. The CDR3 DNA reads TGTGCCAGCAGTTGGGAGGGGGACCAGCCCCAGCATTTT. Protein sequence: CASSWEGDQPQHF.

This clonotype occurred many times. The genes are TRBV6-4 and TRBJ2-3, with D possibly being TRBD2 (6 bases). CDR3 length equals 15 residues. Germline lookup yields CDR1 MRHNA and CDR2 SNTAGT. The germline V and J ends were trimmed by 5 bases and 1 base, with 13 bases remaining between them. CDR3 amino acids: CASSLSSGGTDTQYF. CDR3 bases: TGTGCCAGCAGTCTATCATCGGGGGGCACAGATACGCAGTATTTT.

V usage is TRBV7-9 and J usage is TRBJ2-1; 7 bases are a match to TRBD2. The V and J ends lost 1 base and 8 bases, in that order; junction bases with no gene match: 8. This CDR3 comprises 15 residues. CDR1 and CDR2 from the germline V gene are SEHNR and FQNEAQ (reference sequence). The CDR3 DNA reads TGTGCCAGCAGCTTAGGGCTAGCGGACGGGGATGAGCAGTTCTTC. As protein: CASSLGLADGDEQFF.

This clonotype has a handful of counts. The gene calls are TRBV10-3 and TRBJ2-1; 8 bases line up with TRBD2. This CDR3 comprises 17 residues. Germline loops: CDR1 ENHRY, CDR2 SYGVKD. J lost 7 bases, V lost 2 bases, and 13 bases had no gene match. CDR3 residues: CAISEMLAGLAGNEQFF. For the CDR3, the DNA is TGTGCCATCAGTGAGATGTTAGCTGGACTAGCAGGTAATGAGCAGTTCTTC.